This T cell receptor beta chain was captured in a study of CD8 T cells in ankylosing spondylitis. There are 14 residues in the CDR3. Germline V gene sequence: CDR1 MNHEY, CDR2 SVGAGI. V dropped 2 bases and J dropped 4 bases, with 12 bases sitting between them. MiXCR was run by TCRdb on the 5' RACE reads, yielding one entry per CDR3 protein. Of around 150,000 distinct CDR3 sequences listed, about a sixth are singletons. This TCR was recovered from a male donor with ankylosing spondylitis or in good health (not recorded which). The chain is built from TRBV6-5 and TRBJ2-7; D is unresolved. Sequencing used blood, either unsorted or a sorted T cell fraction (not recorded which). The DNA of the CDR3 is TGTGCCAGCAGTTACGGACGGTATGGTTACGAGCAGTACTTC. Protein: CASSYGRYGYEQYF.